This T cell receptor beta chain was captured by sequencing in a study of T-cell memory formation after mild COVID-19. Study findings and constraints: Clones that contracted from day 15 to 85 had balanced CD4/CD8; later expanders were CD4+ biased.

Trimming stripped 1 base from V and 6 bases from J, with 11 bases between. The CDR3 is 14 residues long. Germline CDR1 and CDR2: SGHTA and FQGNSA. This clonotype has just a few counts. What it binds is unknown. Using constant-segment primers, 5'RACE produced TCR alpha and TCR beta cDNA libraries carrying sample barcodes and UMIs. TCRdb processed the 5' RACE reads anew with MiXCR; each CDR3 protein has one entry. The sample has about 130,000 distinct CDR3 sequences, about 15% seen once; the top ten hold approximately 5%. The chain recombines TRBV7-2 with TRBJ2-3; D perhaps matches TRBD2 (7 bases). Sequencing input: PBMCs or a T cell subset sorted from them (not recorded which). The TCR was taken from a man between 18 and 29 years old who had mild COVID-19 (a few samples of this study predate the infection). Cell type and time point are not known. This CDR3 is CASSLGTRGDTQYF. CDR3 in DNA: TGTGCCAGCAGCTTAGGGACTAGGGGGGATACGCAGTATTTT.